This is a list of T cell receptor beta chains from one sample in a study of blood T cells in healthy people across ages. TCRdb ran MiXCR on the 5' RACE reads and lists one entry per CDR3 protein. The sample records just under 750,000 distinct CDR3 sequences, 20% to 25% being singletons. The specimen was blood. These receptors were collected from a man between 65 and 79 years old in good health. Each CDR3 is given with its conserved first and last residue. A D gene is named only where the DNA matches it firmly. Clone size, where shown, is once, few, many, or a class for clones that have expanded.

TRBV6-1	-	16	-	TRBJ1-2	TGTGCCAGTCACCCCTGGCAGGGCACGGCTAACTATGGCTACACCTTC	CASHPWQGTANYGYTF
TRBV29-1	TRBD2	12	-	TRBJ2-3	TGCAGCGGAGAGCGGGGGACAGATACGCAGTATTTT	CSGERGTDTQYF
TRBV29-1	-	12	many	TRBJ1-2	TGCAGCGTTGGAAATCCCGACTATGGCTACACCTTC	CSVGNPDYGYTF
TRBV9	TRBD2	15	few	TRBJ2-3	TGTGCCAGCAGCCGAAGCGGGGCTAGCACAGATACGCAGTATTTT	CASSRSGASTDTQYF
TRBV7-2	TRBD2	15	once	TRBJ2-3	TGTGCCAGCAGCGCCCCTAGCGGGGGCACAGATACGCAGTATTTT	CASSAPSGGTDTQYF
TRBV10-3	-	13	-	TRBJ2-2	TGTGCCATCAGTGTTGGGCTCACCGGGGAGCTGTTTTTT	CAISVGLTGELFF
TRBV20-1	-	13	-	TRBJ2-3	TGCAGTGTGATCGTGACTAGCACAGATACGCAGTATTTT	CSVIVTSTDTQYF
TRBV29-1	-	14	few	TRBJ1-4	TGCAGCGTTGGGGGCGGAGGGGAGAAGGGAAAACTGTTTTTT	CSVGGGGEKGKLFF
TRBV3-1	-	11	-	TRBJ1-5	TGTGCCAGCGGGCGGAGTCAGCCCCAGCATTTT	CASGRSQPQHF
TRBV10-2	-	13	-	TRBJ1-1	TGCGCCAGCAGTGAACAGGACAGTCTTAAAGCTTTCTTT	CASSEQDSLKAFF
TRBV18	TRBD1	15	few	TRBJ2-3	TGTGCCAGCTCACCAGGACAGGGAAACGCAGATACGCAGTATTTT	CASSPGQGNADTQYF
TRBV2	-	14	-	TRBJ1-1	TGTGCCAGCAAGGCGATAGCAGCGGACACTGAAGCTTTCTTT	CASKAIAADTEAFF
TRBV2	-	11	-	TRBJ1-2	TGTGCCAGCAGACAGGAGTATGGCTATACCTTC	CASRQEYGYTF
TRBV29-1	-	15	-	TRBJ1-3	TGCAGCGTTGTGGTCGGGATGGCTACTGGAAACACCATATATTTT	CSVVVGMATGNTIYF
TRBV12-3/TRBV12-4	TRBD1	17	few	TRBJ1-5	TGTGCCAGCACCCCGACAGGGTTCCCACTCAGCAATCAGCCCCAGCATTTT	CASTPTGFPLSNQPQHF
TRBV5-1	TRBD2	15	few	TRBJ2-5	TGCGCCAGCAGCTTGGCCGTAGCGGGCTGGGAGACCCAGTACTTC	CASSLAVAGWETQYF
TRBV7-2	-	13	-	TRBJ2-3	TGTGCCAGCAGCTTAGATAGGCCAGATACGCAGTATTTT	CASSLDRPDTQYF
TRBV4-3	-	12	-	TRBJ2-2	TGCGCCAGCAGCCAGACCCAGCGGGAGCTGTTTTTT	CASSQTQRELFF
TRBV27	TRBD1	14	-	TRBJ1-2	TGTGCCAGCAGTTCCCTGGACAGGAACAATGGCTACACCTTC	CASSSLDRNNGYTF
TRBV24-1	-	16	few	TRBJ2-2	TGTGCCACCAGTGATCCTGGAGGGAGAAACACCGGGGAGCTGTTTTTT	CATSDPGGRNTGELFF
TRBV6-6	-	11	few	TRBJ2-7	TGTGCCAGCAGTTATCTGTACGAGCAGTACTTC	CASSYLYEQYF
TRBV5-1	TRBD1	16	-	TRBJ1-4	TGCGCCAGCAGCTTATCCGCTACAGGGGGTAATGAAAAACTGTTTTTT	CASSLSATGGNEKLFF
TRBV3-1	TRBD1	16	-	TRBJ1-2	TGTGCCAGCAGCCCGGGACAGGGGGCGCGGATGCGGGGCTACACCTTC	CASSPGQGARMRGYTF
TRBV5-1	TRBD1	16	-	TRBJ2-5	TGCGCCAGCAGCTTGGGGGGACAGTACTTCCAAGAGACCCAGTACTTC	CASSLGGQYFQETQYF
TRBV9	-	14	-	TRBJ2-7	TGTGCCAGCAGCCATACCATGGGACGCGACGAGCAGTACTTC	CASSHTMGRDEQYF
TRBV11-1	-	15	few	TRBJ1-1	TGTGCCAGCAGCGCGCTCGACACAGGTAGGACTGAAGCTTTCTTT	CASSALDTGRTEAFF
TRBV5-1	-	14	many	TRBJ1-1	TGCGCCAGCAGCTTTGGGACGGTGAACACTGAAGCTTTCTTT	CASSFGTVNTEAFF
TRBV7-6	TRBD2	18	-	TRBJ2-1	TGTGCCAGCAGCTTAGCAATCCCAAGAGCGGGAGGGCCCGATGAGCAGTTCTTC	CASSLAIPRAGGPDEQFF